The sequence of this T cell receptor (beta chain) was determined in a study of T cell changes during pregnancy in multiple sclerosis. Using immunoSEQ multiplex PCR, the repertoire was profiled, and TCRdb retains in-frame clones only, with some absent. Among about 46,000 clones listed, approximately 92% were seen once. Losses at the gene ends were 1 base for V and 6 bases for J; bases not matched to a gene: 1. This CDR3 region has 13 residues. CDR1 and CDR2 (germline): SGHRS, YFSETQ. Sequences were derived from CD8+ T cells from peripheral blood mononuclear cells, sampled after pregnancy. The chain uses TRBV5-1 and TRBJ1-2, with 9 nucleotides matching TRBD1. This clonotype originated in a female donor with multiple sclerosis, enrolled in a pregnancy study. CDR3 region: CASSLTGGDGYTF. The DNA for the CDR3 is TGCGCCAGCAGCTTGACAGGGGGCGATGGCTACACCTTC.